Sequencing of this T cell receptor beta chain was carried out in a study of breast tumors, draining lymph nodes, adjacent tissues. As to this clonotype: This CDR3 is missing its conserved last phenylalanine or tryptophan, likely due to a read error.

This CDR3 comprises 13 residues. Germline V gene data show CDR1 as DFQATT and CDR2 as SNEGSKA (reference sequence). The V end was cut by 0 bases, the J end by 0 bases, with 5 bases between. Samples came from axillary lymph nodes draining the breast cancer. MiXCR, applied by TCRdb to the multiplex PCR reads, yields one record per CDR3 protein. The repertoire holds approximately 200,000 distinct CDR3 sequences, with approximately 30% as singletons. The source of this sequence is a female donor with breast cancer. Some clones in this sample may be carry-over from other donors' samples. The source material was axillary lymph node tissue. This chain joins TRBV20-1 and TRBJ1-1; D is unresolved. The CDR3 protein is CSAREDLNTEAFC. The CDR3 nucleotides read TGCAGTGCTAGAGAGGACCTGAACACTGAAGCTTTCTGT.